What follows are 22 T cell receptor beta chains derived from one specimen sequenced in a study of blood T cells in healthy people across ages. Combining a sample-barcoded 5' primer with a J-beta primer mix, a second PCR ran for about 7 to 12 cycles. Each CDR3 protein gets one entry after TCRdb re-called the 5' RACE reads with MiXCR. The sample carries hundreds of thousands of distinct CDR3 sequences, roughly 21% recorded once. The sample taken for sequencing was blood. Every receptor here comes from a man between 65 and 85 years old in good health.

Remarks on this clonotype: One junction end does not reproduce the germline sequence, and a read error may be involved. The chain couples TRBV20-1 to TRBJ1-4; possibly TRBD1 for D (6 bases). This CDR3 region has 13 residues. CDR1 and CDR2 from the germline V gene are DFQATT and SNEGSKA (reference sequence). The CDR3 DNA reads as TGCAGTGCTAGGGGGGGCACTAATGAAAGACTGTTTTTT. This gives the protein CSARGGTNERLFF.

The chain is built from TRBV6-2 or TRBV6-3 and TRBJ2-7; TRBD2 matches at 8 bases. This CDR3 comprises 14 residues. J was trimmed by 3 bases and V by 4 bases; bases with no gene match: 5. Germline CDR1 and CDR2: MNHEY and SVGEGT. The DNA of the CDR3 is TGTGCCAGCAGTTCCCTAGCGGGCTTCTACGAGCAGTACTTC. Translation: CASSSLAGFYEQYF.

This clonotype was seen repeatedly, ten times or more. The genes are TRBV2 and TRBJ2-5; 7 positions match TRBD1. Trimming removed 4 bases from V and 1 base from J; junction bases left unmatched: 3. The germline gives CDR1 SNHLY, CDR2 FYNNEI. The CDR3 consists of 14 residues. The CDR3 DNA is TGTGCCAGCAGTGTGGGACAGTCCCAAGAGACCCAGTACTTC. It specifies CASSVGQSQETQYF. The whole variable domain, remainder taken from reference TRBV2 and TRBJ2-5, is EPEVTQTPSHQVTQMGQEVILRCVPISNHLYFYWYRQILGQKVEFLVSFYNNEISEKSEIFDDQFSVERPDGSNFTLKIRSTKLEDSAMYFCASSVGQSQETQYFGPGTRLLVL.

This rearrangement joins TRBV2 to TRBJ1-1; possibly TRBD1 for D (5 bases). CDR3 length: 15 amino acids. Germline values: CDR1 SNHLY, CDR2 FYNNEI. The V end was cut by 5 bases, the J end by 0 bases, with 13 bases between. CDR3: CASSTSGGLNTEAFF. Written as DNA, the CDR3 is TGTGCCAGCAGTACCTCGGGGGGATTGAACACTGAAGCTTTCTTT.

This clonotype was recorded once. One junction end does not reproduce the germline sequence, and a read error may be involved. This CDR3 reads CASSVGPSGSMTYEQCF. The CDR3 DNA follows: TGTGCCAGCAGCGTAGGCCCTAGCGGGAGTATGACCTACGAGCAGTGCTTC. The chain uses TRBV9 and TRBJ2-7, with TRBD2 identical over 10 bases. The germline V gene encodes CDR1 SGDLS and CDR2 YYNGEE. The length of the CDR3 is 17 residues. Drawing the rest from reference TRBV9 and TRBJ2-7, the complete variable domain is DSGVTQTPKHLITATGQRVTLRCSPRSGDLSVYWYQQSLDQGLQFLIQYYNGEERAKGNILERFSAQQFPDLHSELNLSSLELGDSALYFCASSVGPSGSMTYEQCFGPGTRLTVT.

V and J are TRBV7-9 and TRBJ2-5; 10 nucleotides line up with TRBD2. The end of the DNA fits TRBJ2-1 better, so the J call may be wrong. CDR3 length equals 15 residues. Germline V gene data show CDR1 as SEHNR and CDR2 as FQNEAQ (reference sequence). The chain's CDR3 is CASSFSGRLYNEQFF. CDR3 in DNA: TGTGCCAGCAGCTTTAGCGGGAGGCTCTACAATGAGCAGTTCTTC.

This clonotype was seen a handful of times. The chain links TRBV24-1 to TRBJ2-1; TRBD2 might be the D (5 bases). The V end was cut by 6 bases, the J end by 0 bases, with 11 bases between. The CDR3 loop spans 15 amino acids. Per germline, CDR1 KGHDR and CDR2 SFDVKD. CDR3 protein: CATSSSASSYNEQFF. CDR3 nucleotide sequence: TGTGCCACCAGTAGTAGCGCCAGCTCCTACAATGAGCAGTTCTTC.

This clonotype was counted between two and nine times. This rearrangement joins TRBV3-1 to TRBJ2-1; TRBD2 matches 8 bases. This CDR3 contains 15 residues. Germline CDR1 is LGHDT and CDR2 is YNNKEL (reference sequence). Trimming at V came to 2 bases and at J to 7 bases, leaving 7 bases not matched to a gene. CDR3 in amino acids: CASSQIREGLNEQFF. The CDR3 DNA reads as TGTGCCAGCAGCCAAATACGGGAGGGCCTTAATGAGCAGTTCTTC.

This clonotype was detected ten times or more. This chain connects TRBV20-1 to TRBJ2-1; 7 bases are shared with TRBD2. The CDR3 covers 15 residues. CDR1 and CDR2 (germline): DFQATT, SNEGSKA (reference sequence). The trim removed 4 bases at V and 4 bases at J, leaving 10 bases unmatched. CDR3 loop: CSATPTSSTYNEQFF. Here the CDR3 DNA reads TGCAGTGCTACCCCGACTAGCTCGACTTACAATGAGCAGTTCTTC.

V usage is TRBV11-2 and J usage is TRBJ1-4, with D possibly being TRBD1 (5 bases). The V gene's germline CDR1 is SGHAT and CDR2 FQNNGV. This CDR3 spans 14 amino acids. Trimming shortened V by 3 bases and J by 3 bases, and 8 bases separated the two germline ends. The CDR3 protein is CASSFRVSNEKLFF. In nucleotides, the CDR3 is TGTGCCAGCAGCTTCAGGGTCTCTAATGAAAAACTGTTTTTT.

This clonotype was recorded many times. The chain uses TRBV6-1 and TRBJ1-4; D unclear. The CDR3 extends over 13 amino acids. Per germline, CDR1 MNHNS and CDR2 SASEGT. CDR3 region: CAAESQFNEKLFF. The CDR3 DNA sequence: TGTGCAGCAGAGAGCCAGTTTAATGAAAAACTGTTTTTT.

V is TRBV20-1 and J is TRBJ2-1; 7 nucleotides align to TRBD2. The last part of the DNA fits TRBJ2-5 better; the J call may be wrong. The CDR3 extends over 15 amino acids. Germline V gene lookup returns CDR1 DFQATT and CDR2 SNEGSKA (reference sequence). CDR3 in DNA: TGCAGTGCTAAAGATCTACGAGCGGGATCAGAGACCCAGTACTTC. Amino acids: CSAKDLRAGSETQYF.

The chain combines TRBV3-1 with TRBJ2-5; TRBD1 matches 11 bases. The DNA end is a closer match to TRBJ2-7, so the J assignment may be wrong. The CDR3 covers 15 residues. Germline CDR1 and CDR2: LGHDT and YNNKEL (reference sequence). The CDR3 DNA reads TGTGCCAGCAGCGGGCAGGGACAGGGGGCCTACGAGCAGTACTTC. Amino acid sequence: CASSGQGQGAYEQYF.

The V and J genes are TRBV7-2 and TRBJ1-5, with unresolved D. Per germline, CDR1 SGHTA and CDR2 FQGNSA. V was pared by 2 bases and J by 7 bases, with 9 bases between. This CDR3 is 13 amino acids long. CDR3 region: CASSLYSSQPQHF. The CDR3 bases are TGTGCCAGCAGCTTATACTCGTCCCAGCCCCAGCATTTT.

This chain links TRBV6-5 with TRBJ1-2; D is unresolved. CDR1 is MNHEY and CDR2 is SVGAGI in the germline V gene. V lost 5 bases to trimming and J lost 8 bases, with 12 bases between them. The CDR3 contains 12 residues. CDR3 nucleotides: TGTGCCAGCAGTAAAGAGGGTTCCGGCTACACCTTC. The encoded protein is CASSKEGSGYTF.

V is TRBV6-5 and J is TRBJ2-1, with TRBD2 as a possible D gene (6 bases). Germline CDR1 reads MNHEY; CDR2 reads SVGAGI. The CDR3 covers 15 residues. V lost 6 bases and J lost 4, with 16 bases in between. CDR3 sequence reads: CASSLDYGDYNEQFF. The CDR3 bases are TGTGCCAGCAGCCTGGACTACGGTGATTACAATGAGCAGTTCTTC.

The CDR3 DNA follows: TGCAGTGCTAGAATCCCTAGCGGGAGGGGAGAGACCCAGTACTTC. Residues: CSARIPSGRGETQYF. J is TRBJ2-5 and V is TRBV20-1; 12 nucleotides align to TRBD2. Germline CDR1 reads DFQATT; CDR2 reads SNEGSKA (reference sequence). The CDR3 is 15 amino acids. Trimming cost V 2 bases and J 4 bases; bases outside gene matches: 5.

The rearrangement links TRBV3-1 to TRBJ2-1; maybe TRBD2 (5 bases). V was shortened by 0 bases and J by 10 bases, with 13 bases between the two germline ends. The germline V gene has CDR1 LGHDT and CDR2 YNNKEL (reference sequence). The CDR3 sequence is 14 residues long. The CDR3 reads CASSQDLSGVEQFF. CDR3 coding DNA: TGTGCCAGCAGCCAAGATCTCTCCGGGGTCGAGCAGTTCTTC.

On this clonotype itself: One junction end disagrees with the germline gene, perhaps due to a read error. CDR3 sequence reads: CASSQLVLAKNIRYF. The CDR3 DNA follows: TGCGCCAGCAGCCAACTCGTGCTAGCCAAAAACATTCGGTACTTC. The J gene is TRBJ2-4, the V gene TRBV4-1; a possible D gene is TRBD2 (5 bases). Germline V gives CDR1 MGHRA, CDR2 YSYEKL. The CDR3 has 15 residues.

The rearrangement joins TRBV10-3 to TRBJ2-1, with D tentatively TRBD2 (6 bases). This CDR3 has 14 amino acids. The germline CDR1 and CDR2 sequences are ENHRY and SYGVKD. Trimming removed 0 bases at V and 4 bases at J, with 7 bases between. CDR3 in DNA: TGTGCCATCAGTGAGTCGGGGACTTACAATGAGCAGTTCTTC. Protein: CAISESGTYNEQFF.

The chain is built from TRBV12-3 or TRBV12-4 and TRBJ1-1; maybe TRBD1 (5 bases). The CDR3 length is 15 residues. V was clipped by 3 bases and J by 7 bases, with 18 bases between them. CDR3 nucleotide sequence: TGTGCCAGCAGTTTGGGGGGGATAGAGGTGGGTGAAGCTTTCTTT. Translating gives CASSLGGIEVGEAFF.

The chain joins TRBV9 to TRBJ2-5, with 8 bases lining up with TRBD1. Unmatched junction bases numbered 9, after V lost 3 bases and J lost 5 bases. The germline V gene has CDR1 SGDLS and CDR2 YYNGEE. This CDR3 spans 15 amino acids. The CDR3: CASSAYDRGEETQYF. CDR3 sequence (DNA): TGTGCCAGCAGCGCCTACGACAGGGGAGAGGAGACCCAGTACTTC.